This is a list of T cell receptor beta chains from one sample in a study of beta chain features in type 1 diabetes. Repertoires were generated with immunoSEQ multiplex PCR, while TCRdb's copy carries only in-frame clones and drops some. The repertoire consists of approximately 400,000 clones, with over 12% occurring once and the leading ten covering 0.019%. The material sequenced was naive CD4+ T cells from blood. The receptors come from a woman in her late teens or twenties in good health. CDR3s include the opening cysteine and the closing phenylalanine or tryptophan. Fields, in order: D gene, clone size, J gene, V gene, CDR3 protein, CDR3 DNA. D genes are given only for firm matches. Size is omitted from some rows. Given values are once, few, many or a class for expanded clones.

d_call: .
clone_size: .
j_call: TRBJ1-2
v_call: TRBV7-2
cdr3_aa: CASSLGIREGYTF
cdr3_nt: TGTGCCAGCAGCTTAGGAATAAGGGAGGGCTACACCTTC

d_call: .
clone_size: .
j_call: TRBJ2-3
v_call: TRBV19
cdr3_aa: CASSISAGTRTDTQYF
cdr3_nt: TGTGCCAGTAGTATAAGTGCTGGGACACGCACAGATACGCAGTATTTT

d_call: .
clone_size: .
j_call: TRBJ2-7
v_call: TRBV29-1
cdr3_aa: CSVGISYEQYF
cdr3_nt: TGCAGCGTTGGTATTTCCTACGAGCAGTACTTC

d_call: TRBD2
clone_size: .
j_call: TRBJ2-3
v_call: TRBV4-2
cdr3_aa: CASSSAGLAGSDTQYF
cdr3_nt: TGTGCCAGCAGCTCCGCTGGACTAGCGGGATCAGATACGCAGTATTTT

d_call: .
clone_size: few
j_call: TRBJ1-2
v_call: TRBV15
cdr3_aa: CATSNDRNYGYTF
cdr3_nt: TGTGCCACCAGCAACGACAGAAACTATGGCTACACCTTC

d_call: .
clone_size: few
j_call: TRBJ2-1
v_call: TRBV19
cdr3_aa: CASTDLRQGDNEQFF
cdr3_nt: TGTGCCAGTACCGATCTCAGGCAGGGTGACAATGAGCAGTTCTTC

d_call: .
clone_size: .
j_call: TRBJ2-3
v_call: TRBV10-3
cdr3_aa: CAISGRGATQYF
cdr3_nt: TGTGCCATCAGTGGGAGAGGAGCTACGCAGTATTTT

d_call: .
clone_size: .
j_call: TRBJ2-1
v_call: TRBV25-1
cdr3_aa: CASSEEFNEQFF
cdr3_nt: TGTGCCAGCAGTGAAGAGTTCAATGAGCAGTTCTTC

d_call: TRBD2
clone_size: few
j_call: TRBJ2-7
v_call: TRBV7-9
cdr3_aa: CASSPLAGGPYEQYF
cdr3_nt: TGTGCCAGCAGCCCTTTAGCGGGAGGGCCCTACGAGCAGTACTTC

d_call: TRBD2
clone_size: .
j_call: TRBJ2-7
v_call: TRBV19
cdr3_aa: CASSITGAGAYEQYF
cdr3_nt: TGTGCCAGTAGTATAACGGGAGCGGGGGCCTACGAGCAGTACTTC

d_call: TRBD2
clone_size: .
j_call: TRBJ2-1
v_call: TRBV13
cdr3_aa: CASSSPETSGSLDEQFF
cdr3_nt: TGTGCCAGCAGCTCCCCCGAGACTAGCGGGAGTCTGGATGAGCAGTTCTTC

d_call: .
clone_size: .
j_call: TRBJ1-1
v_call: TRBV28
cdr3_aa: CASTIMNTEAFF
cdr3_nt: TGTGCCAGCACTATAATGAACACTGAAGCTTTCTTT

d_call: TRBD2
clone_size: .
j_call: TRBJ2-7
v_call: TRBV2
cdr3_aa: CASTLTSTVYEQYF
cdr3_nt: TGTGCCAGCACGTTGACTAGCACGGTCTACGAGCAGTACTTC

d_call: TRBD1
clone_size: few
j_call: TRBJ2-5
v_call: TRBV6-1
cdr3_aa: CASTAGGPRQETQYF
cdr3_nt: TGTGCCAGCACGGCAGGGGGCCCACGCCAAGAGACCCAGTACTTC

d_call: .
clone_size: .
j_call: TRBJ1-1
v_call: TRBV2
cdr3_aa: CASRQENTEAFF
cdr3_nt: TGTGCCAGCAGGCAGGAGAACACTGAAGCTTTCTTT

d_call: TRBD2
clone_size: .
j_call: TRBJ2-5
v_call: TRBV7-2
cdr3_aa: CASSAGGLGETQYF
cdr3_nt: TGTGCCAGCAGTGCCGGGGGACTAGGGGAGACCCAGTACTTC

d_call: .
clone_size: .
j_call: TRBJ1-5
v_call: TRBV15
cdr3_aa: CATSRDPTGSQPQHF
cdr3_nt: TGTGCCACCAGCAGAGACCCGACAGGTAGCCAGCCCCAGCATTTT

d_call: TRBD2
clone_size: .
j_call: TRBJ2-5
v_call: TRBV7-2
cdr3_aa: CASSLAASGRETQYF
cdr3_nt: TGTGCCAGCAGCTTAGCGGCTAGCGGGAGAGAGACCCAGTACTTC

d_call: .
clone_size: .
j_call: TRBJ2-1
v_call: TRBV5-8
cdr3_aa: CASSLGAALGNEQFF
cdr3_nt: TGTGCCAGCAGCTTGGGAGCGGCCCTGGGGAATGAGCAGTTCTTC

d_call: .
clone_size: few
j_call: TRBJ1-2
v_call: TRBV10-3
cdr3_aa: CAINEGYGYTF
cdr3_nt: TGTGCCATCAACGAGGGTTATGGCTACACCTTC

d_call: .
clone_size: .
j_call: TRBJ2-5
v_call: TRBV11-3
cdr3_aa: CASSKLTGPQYF
cdr3_nt: TGTGCCAGCAGCAAATTGACGGGTCCCCAGTACTTC

d_call: .
clone_size: few
j_call: TRBJ1-1
v_call: TRBV7-8
cdr3_aa: CASSFGMGTEAFF
cdr3_nt: TGTGCCAGCAGCTTCGGGATGGGCACTGAAGCTTTCTTT

d_call: TRBD2
clone_size: few
j_call: TRBJ2-4
v_call: TRBV7-8
cdr3_aa: CASSLRPGTSGRNIQYF
cdr3_nt: TGTGCCAGCAGCTTGCGACCCGGGACTAGCGGGAGGAACATTCAGTACTTC

d_call: .
clone_size: .
j_call: TRBJ1-5
v_call: TRBV9
cdr3_aa: CASSASFNQPQHF
cdr3_nt: TGTGCCAGCAGCGCGAGTTTCAATCAGCCCCAGCATTTT

d_call: .
clone_size: .
j_call: TRBJ1-3
v_call: TRBV25-1
cdr3_aa: CASSDEAEKRNTIYF
cdr3_nt: TGTGCCAGCAGTGATGAGGCAGAGAAACGAAACACCATATATTTT

d_call: TRBD1
clone_size: few
j_call: TRBJ1-5
v_call: TRBV7-9
cdr3_aa: CASSWAGGSNQPQHF
cdr3_nt: TGTGCCAGCAGCTGGGCAGGGGGTAGCAATCAGCCCCAGCATTTT

d_call: TRBD2
clone_size: .
j_call: TRBJ2-1
v_call: TRBV30
cdr3_aa: CAWSPSGRGNEQFF
cdr3_nt: TGTGCCTGGAGCCCCAGCGGGAGGGGGAATGAGCAGTTCTTC

d_call: .
clone_size: .
j_call: TRBJ2-1
v_call: TRBV5-1
cdr3_aa: CASSLASNEQFF
cdr3_nt: TGCGCCAGCAGCTTGGCTAGCAATGAGCAGTTCTTC

d_call: .
clone_size: .
j_call: TRBJ2-6
v_call: TRBV7-9
cdr3_aa: CASSARVSQAGANVLTF
cdr3_nt: TGTGCCAGCAGCGCCCGGGTCTCGCAAGCAGGGGCCAACGTCCTGACTTTC

d_call: .
clone_size: .
j_call: TRBJ1-2
v_call: TRBV2
cdr3_aa: CAGGGQTYNYGYTF
cdr3_nt: TGTGCCGGCGGCGGACAGACTTATAACTATGGCTACACCTTC

d_call: .
clone_size: few
j_call: TRBJ1-2
v_call: TRBV4-2
cdr3_aa: CASSQEGARYGYTF
cdr3_nt: TGTGCCAGCAGCCAAGAAGGGGCGAGATATGGCTACACCTTC

d_call: TRBD1
clone_size: few
j_call: TRBJ1-1
v_call: TRBV7-9
cdr3_aa: CASSPEGAGNTEAFF
cdr3_nt: TGTGCCAGCAGCCCAGAGGGGGCCGGGAACACTGAAGCTTTCTTT